Listed below are T cell receptor beta chains from one sample, sequenced in a study of T cells in Graves' hyperthyroidism and ophthalmopathy. MiXCR, applied by TCRdb to the multiplex PCR reads, yields one record per CDR3 protein. This table holds a few hundred thousand distinct CDR3 sequences, about 14% found once. Sequenced material: blood. The source is a woman between 40 and 55 years old with Graves' hyperthyroidism that later progressed to Graves' ophthalmopathy. CDR3s include the opening cysteine and the closing phenylalanine or tryptophan. Each record gives: CDR3 protein, CDR3 DNA, CDR3 length, V gene, D gene, clone size, J gene. A D gene is named only where the DNA matches it firmly. Size values are once, few and many counts, or a class for expanded clones, and some rows have none.

cdr3_aa: CASSPAGVRDTQYF
cdr3_nt: TGTGCCAGCAGCCCAGCGGGAGTAAGAGATACGCAGTATTTT
cdr3_length: 14
v_call: TRBV5-4
d_call: TRBD2
clone_size: NA
j_call: TRBJ2-3

cdr3_aa: CATSRSIGTSGRTDTQYF
cdr3_nt: TGTGCCACCAGCAGGAGCATAGGGACTAGCGGGAGAACAGATACGCAGTATTTT
cdr3_length: 18
v_call: TRBV15
d_call: TRBD2
clone_size: many
j_call: TRBJ2-3

cdr3_aa: CASSYYRDRGTNIQYF
cdr3_nt: TGTGCCAGCAGTTATTACCGGGACAGGGGGACAAACATTCAGTACTTC
cdr3_length: 16
v_call: TRBV2
d_call: TRBD1
clone_size: many
j_call: TRBJ2-4

cdr3_aa: CSARSLAGGPSYNEQFF
cdr3_nt: TGCAGTGCTAGGTCACTAGCGGGAGGGCCATCCTACAATGAGCAGTTCTTC
cdr3_length: 17
v_call: TRBV20-1
d_call: TRBD2
clone_size: many
j_call: TRBJ2-1

cdr3_aa: CASNRGEQGQPQHF
cdr3_nt: TGTGCCAGCAACCGAGGGGAGCAGGGTCAGCCCCAGCATTTT
cdr3_length: 14
v_call: TRBV9
d_call: NA
clone_size: NA
j_call: TRBJ1-5

cdr3_aa: CASSLGVVSNTEAFF
cdr3_nt: TGTGCCAGCAGCTTAGGTGTGGTATCGAACACTGAAGCTTTCTTT
cdr3_length: 15
v_call: TRBV7-9
d_call: NA
clone_size: many
j_call: TRBJ1-1

cdr3_aa: CASSPSPVGTSGSGEDTQYF
cdr3_nt: TGTGCCAGCAGCCCCAGCCCCGTCGGGACTAGCGGGAGTGGAGAGGATACGCAGTATTTT
cdr3_length: 20
v_call: TRBV11-2
d_call: TRBD2
clone_size: NA
j_call: TRBJ2-3

cdr3_aa: CASSPPGKRVGNQPQHF
cdr3_nt: TGTGCCAGCAGTCCTCCAGGGAAACGGGTGGGCAATCAGCCCCAGCATTTT
cdr3_length: 17
v_call: TRBV28
d_call: NA
clone_size: many
j_call: TRBJ1-5

cdr3_aa: CASSRRTSGFYNEQFF
cdr3_nt: TGTGCCAGCAGCCGACGGACTAGCGGATTCTACAATGAGCAGTTCTTC
cdr3_length: 16
v_call: TRBV7-2
d_call: TRBD2
clone_size: many
j_call: TRBJ2-1

cdr3_aa: CATSDLRQGAEQYF
cdr3_nt: TGTGCCACCAGTGATTTGAGGCAGGGGGCCGAGCAGTACTTC
cdr3_length: 14
v_call: TRBV24-1
d_call: TRBD1
clone_size: many
j_call: TRBJ2-7

cdr3_aa: CASSLGVLGGTQETQYF
cdr3_nt: TGTGCCAGCAGCTTAGGCGTTTTAGGTGGGACACAAGAGACCCAGTACTTC
cdr3_length: 17
v_call: TRBV11-2
d_call: NA
clone_size: many
j_call: TRBJ2-5

cdr3_aa: CAWSNQKSWYTGELFF
cdr3_nt: TGTGCCTGGAGTAATCAAAAAAGCTGGTACACCGGGGAGCTGTTTTTT
cdr3_length: 16
v_call: TRBV30
d_call: NA
clone_size: few
j_call: TRBJ2-2

cdr3_aa: CASSGQGLAKNIQYF
cdr3_nt: TGTGCCAGCAGTGGGCAGGGTCTAGCCAAAAACATTCAGTACTTC
cdr3_length: 15
v_call: TRBV2
d_call: NA
clone_size: many
j_call: TRBJ2-4

cdr3_aa: CASSYLLLEPINYGYTF
cdr3_nt: TGTGCCAGCAGTTACCTTCTGTTAGAGCCTATTAACTATGGCTACACCTTC
cdr3_length: 17
v_call: TRBV6-5
d_call: NA
clone_size: few
j_call: TRBJ1-2

cdr3_aa: CASSVRQLRTDTQYF
cdr3_nt: TGTGCCAGCAGTGTTCGACAGCTCCGCACAGATACGCAGTATTTT
cdr3_length: 15
v_call: TRBV6-1
d_call: NA
clone_size: NA
j_call: TRBJ2-3

cdr3_aa: CASSRTLAGGSNEQFF
cdr3_nt: TGTGCCAGCAGCCGGACGCTAGCGGGAGGGAGTAATGAGCAGTTCTTC
cdr3_length: 16
v_call: TRBV4-2
d_call: TRBD2
clone_size: few
j_call: TRBJ2-1

cdr3_aa: CASSFAGPPETQYF
cdr3_nt: TGTGCCAGCAGCTTCGCGGGCCCACCTGAGACCCAGTACTTC
cdr3_length: 14
v_call: TRBV11-2
d_call: NA
clone_size: many
j_call: TRBJ2-5

cdr3_aa: CASSPRLGLAGVPSNNEQFF
cdr3_nt: TGTGCCAGCAGCCCCCGACTCGGACTAGCGGGAGTTCCCTCCAACAATGAGCAGTTCTTC
cdr3_length: 20
v_call: TRBV9
d_call: TRBD2
clone_size: NA
j_call: TRBJ2-1

cdr3_aa: CASSYTGTTEAFF
cdr3_nt: TGTGCCAGCAGCTATACCGGGACGACTGAAGCTTTCTTT
cdr3_length: 13
v_call: TRBV7-2
d_call: NA
clone_size: many
j_call: TRBJ1-1

cdr3_aa: CASSSLTTGYEQFF
cdr3_nt: TGTGCCAGCAGCTCCCTGACGACCGGGTATGAGCAGTTCTTC
cdr3_length: 14
v_call: TRBV5-4
d_call: NA
clone_size: NA
j_call: TRBJ2-1

cdr3_aa: CASSIFPSYEQYF
cdr3_nt: TGTGCCAGTAGTATATTTCCGTCCTACGAGCAGTACTTC
cdr3_length: 13
v_call: TRBV19
d_call: NA
clone_size: NA
j_call: TRBJ2-7

cdr3_aa: CASSLLTASYNEQFF
cdr3_nt: TGTGCCAGCAGCTTATTGACTGCTTCCTACAATGAGCAGTTCTTC
cdr3_length: 15
v_call: TRBV11-2
d_call: NA
clone_size: few
j_call: TRBJ2-1

cdr3_aa: CASSPPGGVGLGTQYF
cdr3_nt: TGTGCCAGCAGCCCCCCTGGGGGGGTTGGCTTAGGTACGCAGTATTTT
cdr3_length: 16
v_call: TRBV25-1
d_call: TRBD2
clone_size: many
j_call: TRBJ2-3

cdr3_aa: CASSLAGGGGGTGELFF
cdr3_nt: TGTGCCAGCAGTTTAGCGGGGGGGGGCGGCGGGACCGGGGAGCTGTTTTTT
cdr3_length: 17
v_call: TRBV12-3/TRBV12-4
d_call: NA
clone_size: many
j_call: TRBJ2-2

cdr3_aa: CSAREGFEDLGNQSQHF
cdr3_nt: TGCAGTGCTAGAGAAGGATTCGAGGATTTGGGCAATCAGTCGCAGCATTTT
cdr3_length: 17
v_call: TRBV20-1
d_call: NA
clone_size: NA
j_call: TRBJ1-5

cdr3_aa: CASSNTRTDQPQHF
cdr3_nt: TGCGCCAGCAGTAACACCCGGACAGATCAGCCCCAGCATTTT
cdr3_length: 14
v_call: TRBV10-2
d_call: NA
clone_size: many
j_call: TRBJ1-5

cdr3_aa: CASSVGRAPANGEQYF
cdr3_nt: TGTGCCAGCAGCGTAGGCAGGGCTCCTGCCAATGGGGAGCAGTACTTC
cdr3_length: 16
v_call: TRBV9
d_call: NA
clone_size: NA
j_call: TRBJ2-7

cdr3_aa: CASSYSGQGYDEQYF
cdr3_nt: TGTGCCAGCAGTTACTCCGGACAGGGGTATGACGAGCAGTACTTC
cdr3_length: 15
v_call: TRBV6-6
d_call: TRBD1
clone_size: NA
j_call: TRBJ2-7

cdr3_aa: CASSQNYEQYF
cdr3_nt: TGTGCCAGCTCACAAAATTACGAGCAGTACTTC
cdr3_length: 11
v_call: TRBV18
d_call: NA
clone_size: many
j_call: TRBJ2-7

cdr3_aa: CASSLGLKDGQPQHF
cdr3_nt: TGCGCCAGCAGCTTGGGCCTCAAGGACGGCCAGCCCCAGCATTTT
cdr3_length: 15
v_call: TRBV5-1
d_call: NA
clone_size: many
j_call: TRBJ1-5

cdr3_aa: CSADSGAGLNEQVF
cdr3_nt: TGCAGTGCTGATAGCGGGGCCGGCCTCAATGAGCAGGTCTTC
cdr3_length: 14
v_call: TRBV20-1
d_call: TRBD2
clone_size: NA
j_call: TRBJ2-1